Following are 21 T cell receptor beta chains from one sample sequenced in a study of Tregs in tolerant kidney transplant recipients. TCRdb keeps only in-frame clones here, not all; method: immunoSEQ multiplex PCR. The sample shows 2,000 or so clones, and around 5% sits with its ten largest clones. After 6 to 7 days with irradiated graft donor PBMCs, CFSE-labeled recipient PBMCs were FACS-sorted. Antigens of these TCRs are unknown. The input for sequencing was CD8+ T cells from blood cultured with allogeneic cells, taken before the transplant. The source of these receptors is a human patient who received a combined kidney and bone marrow transplant.

This clone is classed as medium-sized by frequency. With the read ending 3 residues before the CDR3 end, the germline J gene is used to fill in that end. The chain has TRBV2 and TRBJ2-2; a possible D gene is TRBD1 (6 bases). The V end was cut by 7 bases, the J end by 1 base, with 16 bases between. CDR3 length: 16 residues. Germline loops: CDR1 SNHLY, CDR2 FYNNEI. The CDR3 sequence is CASNNNRVLNTGELFF. CDR3 DNA, as far as it was read: TGTGCCAGCAATAACAACAGGGTCCTGAACACCGGGGAG.

For this clone: The DNA ends 3 residues before the CDR3 does, and the rest of the CDR3 is filled in from the germline J gene. V and J are TRBV7-6 and TRBJ1-5; a possible D gene is TRBD1 (6 bases). Per the germline V gene, CDR1 is SGHVS and CDR2 is FNYEAQ. CDR3 length: 14 amino acids. Trimming left V 1 base short and J 6 bases short, with 10 bases between. CDR3 DNA, as far as it was read: TGTGCCAGCAGCTTAGAGTTCAGGGGTCAGCCC. Translation: CASSLEFRGQP. The whole CDR3 protein reads CASSLEFRGQPQHF.

This clone is labeled medium-sized based on frequency. The read falls 3 residues short of the CDR3 end, and the missing part is taken from the germline J gene. The chain combines TRBV5-6 with TRBJ2-1, with D maybe TRBD2 (7 bases). The length of the CDR3 is 14 residues. CDR1 and CDR2 from the germline V gene are SGHDT and YYEEEE. Trimming removed 1 base at V and 6 bases at J, with 11 bases between. The CDR3: CASSLWGGLNEQFF. Partial CDR3 DNA: TGTGCCAGCAGCTTGTGGGGGGGCCTCAATGAG.

This clone is called medium-sized based on its frequency. The junction and the germline gene differ at one end; a read error may be behind it. The missing CDR3 end, 3 residues past where the read stops, is filled in from the germline J gene. The chain recombines TRBV15 with TRBJ2-2; 7 bases are shared with TRBD2. This CDR3 is built from 16 residues. Looked up from germline, CDR1 is LNHNV and CDR2 is YYDKDF (reference sequence). CDR3: CAASRDRLASTGELFF. The part of the CDR3 DNA that was read is TGTGCCGCCAGCAGAGATAGACTAGCTTCAACCGGGGAG.

A remark on this clone: Read sequence stops 3 residues before the CDR3 end, and the germline J gene provides the missing end. The chain recombines TRBV10-2 with TRBJ1-4; weak D call: TRBD1 (5 bases). The V gene's germline CDR1 is WSHSY and CDR2 SAAADI. The CDR3 length is 11 residues. This CDR3 is CASILSGALFF. The sequenced CDR3 bases are TGCGCCAGCATACTGAGCGGGGCA.

This clone shows up as medium-sized (0.01 to 0.1%) by frequency. The CDR3 is cut off 3 residues early in the read; its end comes from the germline J gene. The V and J genes are TRBV7-8 and TRBJ2-1, with 7 bases fitting TRBD2. CDR3 length: 16 residues. The J segment lost 9 bases and the V segment lost 2 bases, leaving 13 bases of the junction unmatched. The V gene's germline CDR1 is SGHVS and CDR2 FQNEAQ. CDR3 DNA (partial): TGTGCCAGCAGCTTATCGGGCGGGACTATGATAAGTGAG. It yields the protein CASSLSGGTMISE. The full CDR3 sequence reads CASSLSGGTMISEQFF. Using reference TRBV7-8 and TRBJ2-1 for the parts outside the CDR3, the full variable domain is GAGVSQSPRYKVAKRGQDVALRCDPISGHVSLFWYQQALGQGPEFLTYFQNEAQLDKSGLPSDRFFAERPEGSVSTLKIQRTQQEDSAVYLCASSLSGGTMISEQFFGPGTRLTVL.

For this clone: The CDR3 is cut off 3 residues early in the read; its end comes from the germline J gene. V and J are TRBV7-8 and TRBJ1-2, with 9 bases that match TRBD1. Germline CDR1 is SGHVS and CDR2 is FQNEAQ. Trimming removed 1 base from V and 4 bases from J; junction bases left unmatched: 4. The CDR3 covers 15 residues. CDR3 loop: CASSLDRGRSYGYTF. The sequenced CDR3 bases are TGTGCCAGCAGCTTAGACAGGGGGCGCTCCTATGGC.

As regards this clone: With the read ending 3 residues before the CDR3 end, the germline J gene is used to fill in that end. V is TRBV6-7 and J is TRBJ2-2; no clear D gene. TRBV6-7 is an open reading frame whose function is uncertain. The V gene lost 7 bases and the J gene lost 5 bases, with 14 bases spanning the gap. This CDR3 has 14 residues. CDR3 loop: CASTKSVSTGELFF. The sequenced CDR3 bases are TGTGCCAGCACTAAATCCGTGTCTACCGGGGAG.

This clone is large by frequency. The read finishes 3 residues shy of the CDR3 end, and the germline J gene is used to complete it. V and J are TRBV4-1 and TRBJ2-3, with TRBD2 matching 9 bases. The CDR3 sequence is 16 residues long. With 4 bases clipped from V and 0 bases from J, the junction kept 5 bases outside the gene matches. Germline values: CDR1 MGHRA, CDR2 YSYEKL. The sequenced part of the CDR3 DNA is TGCGCCAGCAGCCCCTACAGCGGGAGGAGCACAGATACG. As protein: CASSPYSGRSTDT. The full CDR3 is CASSPYSGRSTDTQYF.

About this clone: The read halts 3 residues ahead of the CDR3 end, with the missing end drawn from the germline J gene. The chain has TRBV19 and TRBJ1-2; 8 bases match TRBD1. CDR1 and CDR2 from the germline V gene are LNHDA and SQIVND (reference sequence). The CDR3 is 17 residues long. V lost 6 bases to trimming and J lost 4 bases; unmatched junction nucleotides: 16. CDR3 DNA (partial): TGTGCCAGTAGCACCCCCGGGACAGGACGCCTGAGCTATGGC. Amino acids: CASSTPGTGRLSYG. The whole CDR3 region reads CASSTPGTGRLSYGYTF.

This clone is classed as medium-sized by frequency. The CDR3 region is CASSLGLASNEQFF. CDR3 bases read: TGTGCCAGCAGCTTAGGGCTAGCTAGCAATGAG. The genes are TRBV13 and TRBJ2-1, with D perhaps TRBD2 (5 bases). The read ends 3 residues early relative to the CDR3; the germline J gene fills the gap. The CDR3 extends over 14 amino acids. Trimming took 0 bases from V and 6 from J, leaving 9 bases between them. Per the germline V gene, CDR1 is PRHDT and CDR2 is FYEKMQ (reference sequence). The variable domain in full, completed from reference TRBV13 and TRBJ2-1, reads AAGVIQSPRHLIKEKRETATLKCYPIPRHDTVYWYQQGPGQDPQFLISFYEKMQSDKGSIPDRFSAQQFSDYHSELNMSSLELGDSALYFCASSLGLASNEQFFGPGTRLTVL.

A word on this clone: The CDR3 end falls 3 residues outside the read, so it is completed with the germline J gene. This chain connects TRBV20-1 to TRBJ1-1, with D possibly being TRBD1 (6 bases). Between the trimmed V and J ends, which lost 1 base and 2 bases, there was a span of 29 bases. The CDR3 spans 20 residues. The germline CDR1 and CDR2 sequences are DFQATT and SNEGSKA (reference sequence). This CDR3 reads CSARVGDPQGVLRLNTEAFF. CDR3 DNA (partial): TGCAGTGCTAGAGTTGGAGATCCACAGGGAGTATTGAGGCTCAACACTGAA.

As regards this clone: The CDR3 is cut off 3 residues early in the read; its end comes from the germline J gene. The rearrangement uses TRBV12-3 or TRBV12-4 and TRBJ2-3; 9 bases agree with TRBD2. The CDR3 is 16 residues long. With 5 bases clipped from V and 0 bases from J, the junction kept 6 bases outside the gene matches. The chain's CDR3 is CASSPGSGGSTDTQYF. Incomplete CDR3 DNA: TGTGCCAGCAGTCCCGGTAGCGGGGGTAGCACAGATACG.

Details on this clone: The sequence runs out 3 residues before the end of the CDR3; the remainder is reconstructed from the germline J gene. V is TRBV6-4 and J is TRBJ2-7, with TRBD2 identical over 7 bases. The CDR3 loop spans 14 amino acids. The germline V gene encodes CDR1 MRHNA and CDR2 SNTAGT. With V trimmed by 5 bases and J by 3 bases, 7 bases remained unmatched. Partial CDR3 DNA: TGTGCCAGCAGTCCGAGTGGGGGGGGCTACGAG. Translation gives CASSPSGGGYE. The entire CDR3 reads CASSPSGGGYEQYF.

This clone is identified as medium-sized from frequency. The CDR3 is cut off 3 residues early in the read; its end comes from the germline J gene. The chain combines TRBV7-7 with TRBJ2-7, with 10 bases identical to TRBD1. In germline, CDR1 is SSHAT, CDR2 FNYEAQ (reference sequence). The CDR3 spans 15 residues. V was pared by 1 base and J by 6 bases, with 6 bases of the junction left unmatched. The part of the CDR3 DNA that was read is TGTGCCAGCAGCTTAGGGGACAGGGGAGATGGCGAG. This translates into CASSLGDRGDGE. The whole CDR3 sequence reads CASSLGDRGDGEQYF.

This clone is medium-sized by frequency. CDR3 sequence reads: CASSYSGARLFF. The sequenced CDR3 bases are TGTGCCAGCAGCTACTCTGGAGCGAGG. This sequence joins TRBV7-8 and TRBJ2-2; D unclear. The CDR3 end falls 3 residues outside the read, so it is completed with the germline J gene. The germline V gene has CDR1 SGHVS and CDR2 FQNEAQ. The length of the CDR3 is 12 residues.

As regards this clone: The read comes to an end 3 residues before the CDR3 does, leaving the germline J gene to fill in the end. The V and J genes are TRBV28 and TRBJ2-7, with D tentatively TRBD2 (6 bases). The CDR3 is made up of 13 amino acids. Germline-derived CDR1 and CDR2 are MDHEN and SYDVKM. The V end was cut by 3 bases, the J end by 1 base, with 7 bases between. CDR3 amino acids: CASSLGLSYEQYF. The DNA read from the CDR3 is TGTGCCAGCAGTTTGGGACTTTCCTACGAG. Based on the CDR3 plus reference TRBV28 and TRBJ2-7, the full variable domain is DVKVTQSSRYLVKRTGEKVFLECVQDMDHENMFWYRQDPGLGLRLIYFSYDVKMKEKGDIPEGYSVSREKKERFSLILESASTNQTSMYLCASSLGLSYEQYFGPGTRLTVT.

This clone is labeled medium-sized based on frequency. The read is 3 residues too short to cover the CDR3 end, so that end is filled in from the germline J gene. The rearrangement uses TRBV6-2 or TRBV6-3 and TRBJ2-7; no clear D gene. The CDR3 is made up of 13 amino acids. From germline, CDR1 is MNHEY and CDR2 SVGEGT. V gave up 2 bases and J gave up 2 bases, with 7 bases separating them. CDR3 DNA, as far as it was read: TGTGCCAGCAGTTACAAGGGTCCCTACGAG. Translated, it gives CASSYKGPYE. The whole CDR3 sequence reads CASSYKGPYEQYF.

Worth noting for this clone: The CDR3 end lies 3 residues beyond the end of the read and is filled in from the germline J gene. J is TRBJ1-5 and V is TRBV19, with 9 bases fitting TRBD1. J gave up 4 bases and V 9 bases, and 10 bases lay outside the gene matches. CDR3 size: 15 residues. In germline, CDR1 is LNHDA, CDR2 SQIVND (reference sequence). The CDR3 is CARGGSDRGNQPQHF. The covered CDR3 bases are TGTGCCAGGGGGGGCTCGGACAGGGGAAATCAGCCC.

Frequency places this clone as medium-sized. The sequenced fragment ends 3 residues before the CDR3 boundary, so the rest is inferred from the germline J gene. The J gene is TRBJ2-1, the V gene TRBV12-3 or TRBV12-4; 10 bases are shared with TRBD2. V gave up 3 bases and J gave up 2 bases; unmatched junction bases: 4. There are 16 residues in the CDR3. The CDR3 protein is CASSLVAGGPYNEQFF. The covered CDR3 bases are TGTGCCAGCAGTTTGGTAGCGGGGGGTCCCTACAATGAG.

In the case of this clone: Read coverage stops 3 residues before the CDR3 terminus; the germline J gene supplies the remainder. V usage is TRBV30 and J usage is TRBJ1-2; 12 bases align to TRBD1. This CDR3 region has 15 residues. The germline V gene has CDR1 GTSNPN and CDR2 SVGIG (reference sequence). The CDR3 spells CAWRLIRDRGPGYTF. Incomplete CDR3 DNA: TGTGCCTGGAGGTTAATAAGGGACAGGGGGCCAGGC.